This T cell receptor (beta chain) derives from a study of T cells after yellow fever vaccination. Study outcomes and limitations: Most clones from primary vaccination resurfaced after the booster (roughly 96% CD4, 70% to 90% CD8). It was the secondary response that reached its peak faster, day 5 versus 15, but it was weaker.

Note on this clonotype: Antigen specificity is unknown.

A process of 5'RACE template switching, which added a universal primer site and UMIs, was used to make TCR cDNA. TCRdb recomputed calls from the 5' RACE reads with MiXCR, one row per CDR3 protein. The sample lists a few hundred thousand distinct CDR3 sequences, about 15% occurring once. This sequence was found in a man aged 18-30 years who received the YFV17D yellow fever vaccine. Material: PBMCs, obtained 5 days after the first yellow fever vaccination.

The CDR3 loop reads CASSNRGPLGDIQYF. DNA for the CDR3: TGTGCCAGCAGTAACAGGGGCCCCCTCGGTGACATTCAGTACTTC. This chain joins TRBV12-3 or TRBV12-4 and TRBJ2-4; 7 nucleotides align to TRBD1. J gave up 8 bases and V 5 bases, and 12 bases lay outside the gene matches. The CDR3 has 15 amino acids.